A single sample gave rise to the 15 T cell receptor beta chains below, sequenced in a study of blood T cells in healthy people across ages. Primers used in a second PCR of roughly 6 to 11 cycles were a sample-barcoded 5' primer and a J-beta primer mix. A single record per CDR3 protein comes from TCRdb applying MiXCR to the 5' RACE reads. The data show around 1,000,000 distinct CDR3 sequences, under 30% seen once. The same sample was also studied in work on T cells of mothers and their children.

Sequencing was performed on blood. The source is a girl aged 2-10 years in good health.

J is TRBJ2-5 and V is TRBV6-5; D is uncertain. The V end lost 6 bases, the J end lost 2 bases, and 16 bases lay between the germline ends. The CDR3 loop spans 15 amino acids. The germline gives CDR1 MNHEY, CDR2 SVGAGI. CDR3 coding DNA: TGTGCCAGCAGGCTTACTATGGGCCTACAAGAGACCCAGTACTTC. Encoded protein: CASRLTMGLQETQYF.

The chain employs TRBV2 and TRBJ1-2; the D is unclear. With 2 bases removed from V and 6 bases from J, the gap between germline ends came to 19 bases. CDR3 length: 16 amino acids. CDR1 is SNHLY, CDR2 FYNNEI, per germline. Here the CDR3 DNA reads TGTGCCAGCAGTGAAAGTAGGGTACGGAAATTTAATGGCTACACCTTC. Translated: CASSESRVRKFNGYTF. Full variable domain (remainder filled in from reference TRBV2 and TRBJ1-2): EPEVTQTPSHQVTQMGQEVILRCVPISNHLYFYWYRQILGQKVEFLVSFYNNEISEKSEIFDDQFSVERPDGSNFTLKIRSTKLEDSAMYFCASSESRVRKFNGYTFGSGTRLTVV.

The V call is TRBV2, the J call TRBJ2-4; TRBD2 agrees at 10 bases. Germline V CDR1 and CDR2: SNHLY, FYNNEI. The CDR3 totals 15 residues. With 4 bases clipped from V and 8 bases from J, the junction kept 8 bases outside the gene matches. CDR3 region: CASSGAGGPVDIQYF. The CDR3 DNA reads TGTGCCAGCAGTGGAGCGGGAGGGCCGGTGGACATTCAGTACTTC. The full variable domain, completed using reference TRBV2 and TRBJ2-4, is EPEVTQTPSHQVTQMGQEVILRCVPISNHLYFYWYRQILGQKVEFLVSFYNNEISEKSEIFDDQFSVERPDGSNFTLKIRSTKLEDSAMYFCASSGAGGPVDIQYFGAGTRLSVL.

The CDR3: CASTVLAGGGSEQFF. The CDR3 bases are TGTGCCAGCACCGTCTTAGCGGGAGGTGGTAGTGAGCAGTTCTTC. The V gene is TRBV6-2 or TRBV6-3, the J gene TRBJ2-1, with TRBD2 matching 10 bases. Per the germline V gene, CDR1 is MNHEY and CDR2 is SVGEGT. J gave up 9 bases and V 7 bases, and 12 bases lay outside the gene matches. The CDR3 has 15 amino acids.

The chain couples TRBV9 to TRBJ2-1; TRBD2 agrees at 8 bases. This CDR3 is 15 amino acids long. Germline-derived CDR1 and CDR2 are SGDLS and YYNGEE. The V segment lost 9 bases and the J segment 1 base; nucleotides outside the gene matches: 9. In DNA form, the CDR3 reads TGTGCCACCTCTCCGAGCGGGAGTTCCTACAATGAGCAGTTCTTC. Its protein product is CATSPSGSSYNEQFF.

This clonotype was recorded a few times. The genes are TRBV28 and TRBJ2-5; D gene ambiguous. V shed 1 base and J shed 3 bases, with 9 bases lying between them. This CDR3 contains 14 residues. The germline CDR1 and CDR2 sequences are MDHEN and SYDVKM. The CDR3: CASSLSRGEETQYF. CDR3 sequence (DNA): TGTGCCAGCAGTTTATCACGTGGAGAAGAGACCCAGTACTTC.

The V gene is TRBV29-1, the J gene TRBJ2-2, with 7 bases identical to TRBD1. The CDR3 covers 13 residues. Trimming removed 3 bases from V and 4 bases from J; junction bases left unmatched: 2. Germline CDR1 and CDR2: SQVTM and ANQGSEA. This CDR3 is CSVDTGVTGELFF. DNA for the CDR3: TGCAGCGTTGACACAGGGGTCACCGGGGAGCTGTTTTTT.

As DNA, the CDR3 is TGTGCCAGCAACCCTGGACACCCGAACACTGAAGCTTTCTTT. It codes for CASNPGHPNTEAFF. The gene calls are TRBV5-6 and TRBJ1-1; a possible D gene is TRBD1 (5 bases). Germline CDR1 and CDR2: SGHDT and YYEEEE. V lost 6 bases to trimming and J lost 1 base, with 13 bases between them. The CDR3 extends over 14 amino acids.

This clonotype was picked up many times. The chain joins TRBV4-3 to TRBJ2-5; D remains ambiguous. CDR1 is LGHNA and CDR2 is YSLEER in the germline V gene. Trimming removed 0 bases from V and 7 bases from J, with 9 bases in between. The CDR3 consists of 13 residues. The CDR3: CASSQEARGTQYF. The CDR3 DNA sequence: TGCGCCAGCAGCCAAGAAGCTCGCGGGACCCAGTACTTC.

This clonotype was recorded a few times. The chain couples TRBV4-3 to TRBJ2-1, with TRBD2 identical over 12 bases. The CDR3 has 16 amino acids. Germline V gives CDR1 LGHNA, CDR2 YSLEER. The junction had 7 bases not matched to a gene; V was cut back by 0 bases and J by 10 bases. The CDR3 is CASSQDHLAGGGEQFF. Here the CDR3 DNA reads TGCGCCAGCAGCCAAGATCATCTAGCGGGAGGGGGCGAGCAGTTCTTC.

The chain joins TRBV27 to TRBJ2-3; perhaps TRBD2 as D (6 bases). The length of the CDR3 is 17 residues. Germline values: CDR1 MNHEY, CDR2 SMNVEV (reference sequence). V was shortened by 3 bases and J by 3 bases, with 19 bases between the two germline ends. In DNA, the CDR3 is TGTGCCAGCAGTTTGGAGGGAGCAGGGTGGGGGACAGATACGCAGTATTTT. It encodes CASSLEGAGWGTDTQYF.

V usage is TRBV20-1 and J usage is TRBJ2-5, with 10 nucleotides matching TRBD2. Germline trimming cut 5 bases from V and 2 bases from J; bases unmatched to any gene: 8. The germline CDR1 and CDR2 sequences are DFQATT and SNEGSKA (reference sequence). This CDR3 has 15 residues. This CDR3 is CSAVVAGGIQETQYF. As DNA, the CDR3 is TGCAGTGCTGTCGTAGCGGGAGGTATACAAGAGACCCAGTACTTC.

Turning to this clonotype: This clone may be a read error of a much larger clone one base away. The rearrangement links TRBV20-1 to TRBJ1-1; D perhaps matches TRBD1 (6 bases). CDR3 length: 16 amino acids. Trimming left V 0 bases short and J 3 bases short, with 17 bases between. Per the germline V gene, CDR1 is DFQATT and CDR2 is SNEGSKA (reference sequence). This chain's CDR3 is CSARDHSRGEHTEAFF. CDR3 sequence (DNA): TGCAGTGCTAGAGATCACTCTAGGGGGGAGCACACTGAAGCTTTCTTT.

This sequence joins TRBV6-5 and TRBJ2-7, with 7 positions matching TRBD1. This CDR3 has 16 residues. From germline, CDR1 is MNHEY and CDR2 SVGAGI. V was pared by 5 bases and J by 4 bases, with 14 bases of the junction left unmatched. As DNA, the CDR3 is TGTGCCAGCAGTAACCTCCCGGACAGGTTGCAGTACGAGCAGTACTTC. It translates to CASSNLPDRLQYEQYF.

This chain connects TRBV6-2 or TRBV6-3 to TRBJ2-5, with no clear D. V dropped 5 bases and J dropped 2 bases, with 18 bases sitting between them. The CDR3 totals 16 residues. CDR1 and CDR2 from the germline V gene are MNHEY and SVGEGT. CDR3 DNA: TGTGCCAGCAGTATAAGTCGTGAAGACCCACAAGAGACCCAGTACTTC. Translated, it gives CASSISREDPQETQYF.